Given below is one T cell receptor (beta chain) in context. The sample originates from a study of PD-L1 blockade in urothelial cancer. Study summary: As for prior chemotherapy regimens, patients had received 0 to 3.

Looked up from germline, CDR1 is SGHAT and CDR2 is FQNNGV. V was shortened by 5 bases and J by 11 bases, with 18 bases between the two germline ends. This CDR3 spans 13 amino acids. Clones were sequenced by immunoSEQ multiplex PCR, and TCRdb holds only the in-frame ones, with some missing. The data show under 100,000 clones, 82% seen once. This clonotype originated in a man between 70 and 80 years old with urothelial cancer. The sequencing here drew on PBMCs, taken around atezolizumab (anti-PD-L1) treatment. The chain carries TRBV11-2 and TRBJ1-1, with a tentative D call TRBD1 (5 bases). The CDR3 DNA is TGTGCCAGCAGCGCTCTCCCGGGGGAGAGGGCTTTCTTT. This codes for CASSALPGERAFF.